A selection of T cell receptor beta chains follows, all from one sample in a study of high-grade serous ovarian cancer treatment subgroups. Produced via immunoSEQ multiplex PCR; TCRdb's table is partial and in-frame only. This table has some 4,000 clones, 65% to 80% appearing once. Sequenced input: tumor tissue. These receptors all stem from a human donor with high-grade serous ovarian cancer. CDR3s include the opening cysteine and the closing phenylalanine or tryptophan. D genes are given only for firm matches. A row's size may be missing; if present it is once, few, many or a size class.

clone size	J gene	D gene	CDR3 length	V gene	CDR3 DNA	CDR3 protein
.	TRBJ2-7	.	14	TRBV27	TGTGCCAGCAGTTTATCTCCCACTTCCTACGAGCAGTACTTC	CASSLSPTSYEQYF
.	TRBJ2-7	.	13	TRBV4-3	TGCGCCAGCAGCCAAGATTTACAGTACGAGCAGTACTTC	CASSQDLQYEQYF
.	TRBJ1-1	.	13	TRBV11-3	TGTGCCAGCAGCCTCACCATGGACAACCCGGCTTTCTTT	CASSLTMDNPAFF
.	TRBJ2-3	TRBD1	16	TRBV9	TGTGCCAGCAGCCTCGGGACAGGGGAGGTGACAGATACGCAGTATTTT	CASSLGTGEVTDTQYF
.	TRBJ2-1	TRBD2	15	TRBV19	TGTGCCAGTAGCAGGACTAGCGGGGGCTACAATGAGCAGTTCTTC	CASSRTSGGYNEQFF
.	TRBJ1-4	TRBD1	16	TRBV15	TGTGCCACCCATCCCGGGACAGGTTCAACTAATGAAAAACTGTTTTTT	CATHPGTGSTNEKLFF
once	TRBJ2-6	.	16	TRBV7-6	TGTGCCAGCAGCTTGACCGGGAACTCTGGGGCCAACGTCCTGACTTTC	CASSLTGNSGANVLTF
.	TRBJ1-2	.	15	TRBV21-1	TGTGCCAGCAGCAAAGGACAGGGTCCCAACTATGGCTACACCTTC	CASSKGQGPNYGYTF
few	TRBJ1-2	.	14	TRBV19	TGTGCCAGTAGTAGCCGGGACACTTCAACTGGCTACACCTTC	CASSSRDTSTGYTF
.	TRBJ2-4	TRBD2	16	TRBV4-3	TGCGCCAGCAGCCCGACTAGCGGGGGGGCCAAAAACATTCAGTACTTC	CASSPTSGGAKNIQYF
.	TRBJ1-1	TRBD1	14	TRBV7-9	TGTGCCAGCAGCCAGGAGGGGGCGAACACTGAAGCTTTCTTT	CASSQEGANTEAFF
.	TRBJ2-3	TRBD2	16	TRBV5-4	TGTGCCAGCAGCCCCCTCGGGACTAGCGGGACTGGTACGCAGTATTTT	CASSPLGTSGTGTQYF
.	TRBJ1-1	.	16	TRBV4-2	TGTGCCAGCAGCCCAGGGTCCTCGGGGGGAGGCACTGAAGCTTTCTTT	CASSPGSSGGGTEAFF
.	TRBJ1-5	TRBD1	15	TRBV5-1	TGCGCCAGCAGCTTGGGCGGGACAGGGAATCAGCCCCAGCATTTT	CASSLGGTGNQPQHF
.	TRBJ2-1	.	13	TRBV11-2	TGTGCCAGCAGCATCGGGACCTACAATGAGCAGTTCTTC	CASSIGTYNEQFF
.	TRBJ2-7	.	16	TRBV10-1	TGCGCCAGCACCAAAAGGGGCAGGGGAGTCTCCTACGAGCAGTACTTC	CASTKRGRGVSYEQYF
.	TRBJ2-3	TRBD1	13	TRBV25-1	TGTGCCAGCAGTGCCGACAGGGGTCCAACGCAGTATTTT	CASSADRGPTQYF
.	TRBJ1-1	.	17	TRBV2	TGTGCCAGCACCGGTAGGGGGGCACGCGGCTGGAACACTGAAGCTTTCTTT	CASTGRGARGWNTEAFF